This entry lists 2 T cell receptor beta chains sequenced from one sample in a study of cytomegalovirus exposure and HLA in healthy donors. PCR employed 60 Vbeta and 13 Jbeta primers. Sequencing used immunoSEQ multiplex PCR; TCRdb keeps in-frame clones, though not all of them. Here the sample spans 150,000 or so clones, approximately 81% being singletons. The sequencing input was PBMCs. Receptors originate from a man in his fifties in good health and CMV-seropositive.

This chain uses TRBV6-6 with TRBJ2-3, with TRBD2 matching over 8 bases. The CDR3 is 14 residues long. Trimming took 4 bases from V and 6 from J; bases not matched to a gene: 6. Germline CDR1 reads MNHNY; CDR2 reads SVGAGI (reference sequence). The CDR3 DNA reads TGTGCCAGCAGTTTACTAGCGGCGGGGGATACGCAGTATTTT. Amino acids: CASSLLAAGDTQYF.

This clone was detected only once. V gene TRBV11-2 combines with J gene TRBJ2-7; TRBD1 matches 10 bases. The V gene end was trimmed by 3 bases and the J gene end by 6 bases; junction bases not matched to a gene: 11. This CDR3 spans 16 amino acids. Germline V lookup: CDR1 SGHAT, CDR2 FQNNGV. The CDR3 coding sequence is TGTGCCAGCAGCTTCGCCAAGGGACAGGGGAGCGGCGAGCAGTACTTC. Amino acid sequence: CASSFAKGQGSGEQYF.